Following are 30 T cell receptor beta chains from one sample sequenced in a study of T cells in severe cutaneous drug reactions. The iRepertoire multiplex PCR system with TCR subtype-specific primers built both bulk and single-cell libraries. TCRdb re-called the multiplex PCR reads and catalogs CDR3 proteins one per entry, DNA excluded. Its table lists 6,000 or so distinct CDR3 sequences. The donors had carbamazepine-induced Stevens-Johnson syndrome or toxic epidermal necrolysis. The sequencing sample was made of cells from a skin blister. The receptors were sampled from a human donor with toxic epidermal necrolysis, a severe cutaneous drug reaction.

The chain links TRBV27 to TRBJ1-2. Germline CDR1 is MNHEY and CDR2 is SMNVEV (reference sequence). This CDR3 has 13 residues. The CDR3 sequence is CASSQRRNYGYTF.

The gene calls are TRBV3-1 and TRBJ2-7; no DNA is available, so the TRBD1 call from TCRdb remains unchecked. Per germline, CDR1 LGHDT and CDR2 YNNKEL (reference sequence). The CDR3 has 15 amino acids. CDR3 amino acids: CASSQVGGPTYEQYF.

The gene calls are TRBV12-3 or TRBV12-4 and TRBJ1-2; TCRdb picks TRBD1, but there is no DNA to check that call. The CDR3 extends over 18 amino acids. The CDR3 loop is CASSGPRDRVRRYDGYTF.

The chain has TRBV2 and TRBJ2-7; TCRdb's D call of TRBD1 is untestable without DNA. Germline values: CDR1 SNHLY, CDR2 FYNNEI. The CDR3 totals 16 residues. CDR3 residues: CASRNTGGLGNYEQYF.

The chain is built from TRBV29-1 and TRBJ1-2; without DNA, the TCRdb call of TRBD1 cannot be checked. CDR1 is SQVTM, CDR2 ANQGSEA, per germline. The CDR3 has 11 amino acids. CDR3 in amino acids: CSVTGAGGYTF. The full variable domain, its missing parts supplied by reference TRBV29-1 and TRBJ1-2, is SAVISQKPSRDICQRGTSLTIQCQVDSQVTMMFWYRQQPGQSLTLIATANQGSEATYESGFVIDKFPISRPNLTFSTLTVSNMSPEDSSIYLCSVTGAGGYTFGSGTRLTVV.

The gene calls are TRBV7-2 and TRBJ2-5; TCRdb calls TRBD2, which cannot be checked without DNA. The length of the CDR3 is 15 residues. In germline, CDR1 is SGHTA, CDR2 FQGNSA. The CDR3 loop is CASSLEGTSVETQYF.

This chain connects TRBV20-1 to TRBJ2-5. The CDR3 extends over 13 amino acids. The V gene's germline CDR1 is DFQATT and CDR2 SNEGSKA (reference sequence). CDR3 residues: CSARDRAYETQYF.

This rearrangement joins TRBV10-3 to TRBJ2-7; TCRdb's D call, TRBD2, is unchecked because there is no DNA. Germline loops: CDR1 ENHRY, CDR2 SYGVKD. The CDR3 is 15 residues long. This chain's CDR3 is CAISDPGLAAYEQYF.

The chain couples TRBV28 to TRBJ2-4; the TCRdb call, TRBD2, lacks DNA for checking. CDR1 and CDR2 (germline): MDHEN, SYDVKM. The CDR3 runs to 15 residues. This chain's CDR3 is CASSRAGGAKNIQYF.

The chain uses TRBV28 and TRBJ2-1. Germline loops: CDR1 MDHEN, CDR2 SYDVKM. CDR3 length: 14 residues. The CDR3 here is CASSLLLSYNEQFF. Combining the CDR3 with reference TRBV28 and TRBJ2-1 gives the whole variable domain DVKVTQSSRYLVKRTGEKVFLECVQDMDHENMFWYRQDPGLGLRLIYFSYDVKMKEKGDIPEGYSVSREKKERFSLILESASTNQTSMYLCASSLLLSYNEQFFGPGTRLTVL.

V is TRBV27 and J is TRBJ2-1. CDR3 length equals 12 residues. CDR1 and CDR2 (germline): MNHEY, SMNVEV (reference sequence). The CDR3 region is CASSSAAHEQFF.

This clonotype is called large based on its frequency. Here the CDR3 reads CASPTGDYGYTF. The chain recombines TRBV2 with TRBJ1-2; TCRdb's D gene call, TRBD1, goes unchecked for lack of DNA. The germline V gene encodes CDR1 SNHLY and CDR2 FYNNEI. This CDR3 contains 12 residues.

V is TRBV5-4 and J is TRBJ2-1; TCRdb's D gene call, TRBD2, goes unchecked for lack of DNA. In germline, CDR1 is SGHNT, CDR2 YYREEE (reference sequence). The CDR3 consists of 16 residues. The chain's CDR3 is CASSGGWESQSNEQFF.

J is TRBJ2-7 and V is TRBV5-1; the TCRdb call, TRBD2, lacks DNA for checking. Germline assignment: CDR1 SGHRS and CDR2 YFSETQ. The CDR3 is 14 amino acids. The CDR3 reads CASSPGAGVAEQYF.

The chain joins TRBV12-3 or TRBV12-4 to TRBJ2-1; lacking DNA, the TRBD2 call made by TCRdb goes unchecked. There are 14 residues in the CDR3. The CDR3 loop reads CASSLTSGNGEQFF.

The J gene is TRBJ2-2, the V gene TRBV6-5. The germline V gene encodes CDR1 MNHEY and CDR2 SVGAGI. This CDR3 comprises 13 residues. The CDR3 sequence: CASSYFGAGELFF.

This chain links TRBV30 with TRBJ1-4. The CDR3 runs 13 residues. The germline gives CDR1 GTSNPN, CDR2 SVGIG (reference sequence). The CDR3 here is CAWSESFNEKLFF.

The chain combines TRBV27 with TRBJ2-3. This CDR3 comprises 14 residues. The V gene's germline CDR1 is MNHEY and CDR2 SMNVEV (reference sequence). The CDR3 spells CASSPSFYTDTQYF.

The CDR3 protein is CASSGFVSRQETQYF. The chain links TRBV7-8 to TRBJ2-5. This CDR3 is built from 15 residues. The germline CDR1 and CDR2 sequences are SGHVS and FQNEAQ.

The CDR3 region is CASSLAETGELFF. The chain links TRBV5-8 to TRBJ2-2. Looked up from germline, CDR1 is SGHTS and CDR2 is YDEGEE. CDR3 length: 13 residues.

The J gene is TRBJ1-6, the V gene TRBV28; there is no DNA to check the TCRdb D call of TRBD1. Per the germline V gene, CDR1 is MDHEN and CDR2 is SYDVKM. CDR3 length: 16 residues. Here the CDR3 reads CASSFYLTGVNSPLHF.

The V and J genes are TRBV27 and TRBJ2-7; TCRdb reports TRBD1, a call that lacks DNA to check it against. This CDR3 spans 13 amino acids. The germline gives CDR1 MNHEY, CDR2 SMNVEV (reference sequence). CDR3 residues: CATLGLGSDEQYF.

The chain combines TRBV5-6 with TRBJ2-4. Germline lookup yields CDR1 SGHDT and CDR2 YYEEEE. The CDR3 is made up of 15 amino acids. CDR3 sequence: CASSSYVLAKNIQYF.

The CDR3 loop is CASSYSSGSVKTQYF. The chain combines TRBV6-6 with TRBJ2-5; with no DNA, the TCRdb D assignment of TRBD2 cannot be verified. The CDR3 has 15 residues. The germline V gene encodes CDR1 MNHNY and CDR2 SVGAGI (reference sequence).

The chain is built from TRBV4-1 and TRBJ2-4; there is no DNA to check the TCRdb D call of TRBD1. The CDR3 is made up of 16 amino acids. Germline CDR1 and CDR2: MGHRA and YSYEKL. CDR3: CASSRNMGTTKNIQYF.

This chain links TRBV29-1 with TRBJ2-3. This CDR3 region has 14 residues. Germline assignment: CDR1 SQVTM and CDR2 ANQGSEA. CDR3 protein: CSVELGVRTDTQYF.

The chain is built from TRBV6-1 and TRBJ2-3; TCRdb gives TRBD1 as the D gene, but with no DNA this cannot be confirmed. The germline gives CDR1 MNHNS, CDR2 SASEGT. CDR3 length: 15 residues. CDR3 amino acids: CASRARVGGADTQYF.

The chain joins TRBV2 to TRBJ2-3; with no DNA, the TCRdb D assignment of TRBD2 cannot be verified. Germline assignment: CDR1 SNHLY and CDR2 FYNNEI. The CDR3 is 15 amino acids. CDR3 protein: CASRRTSGRTDTQYF.

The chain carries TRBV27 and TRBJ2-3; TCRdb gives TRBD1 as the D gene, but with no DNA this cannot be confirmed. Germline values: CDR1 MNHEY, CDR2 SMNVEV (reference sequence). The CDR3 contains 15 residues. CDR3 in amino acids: CASSRLQGAQDTQYF.

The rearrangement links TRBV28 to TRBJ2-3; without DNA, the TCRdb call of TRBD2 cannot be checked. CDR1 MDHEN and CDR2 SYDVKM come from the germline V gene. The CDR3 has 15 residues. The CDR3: CASTTSGRGADTQYF.